The 32 T cell receptor beta chains reported below all come from one sample, sequenced in a study of blood T cell repertoires in COVID-19. Using immunoSEQ multiplex PCR, the repertoire was profiled, and TCRdb retains in-frame clones only, with some absent. The sample yields about 150,000 clones, about 86% seen once. Sequencing was carried out using peripheral blood. The receptor source for this set is a woman aged 55-70 years with acute or convalescent COVID-19.

J is TRBJ2-1 and V is TRBV9; 9 bases agree with TRBD1. From germline, CDR1 is SGDLS and CDR2 YYNGEE. This CDR3 contains 20 residues. The ends lost 0 bases at V and 0 bases at J; junction bases unmatched: 13. The DNA for the CDR3 is TGTGCCAGCAGCGTAGCCCAGGGGATGGGGACAGGGAGCTCCTACAATGAGCAGTTCTTC. It yields the protein CASSVAQGMGTGSSYNEQFF.

This chain links TRBV9 with TRBJ1-6; 8 bases fit TRBD1. The V gene end was trimmed by 3 bases and the J gene end by 6 bases; junction bases not matched to a gene: 2. This CDR3 is 14 amino acids long. The germline gives CDR1 SGDLS, CDR2 YYNGEE. In nucleotides, the CDR3 is TGTGCCAGCAGCGGACAGGGGTCTAATTCACCCCTCCACTTT. It translates to CASSGQGSNSPLHF.

This chain uses TRBV29-1 with TRBJ2-3, with D uncertain. The V and J ends lost 8 bases and 0 bases respectively, with 9 bases between them. The CDR3 loop spans 12 amino acids. Germline loops: CDR1 SQVTM, CDR2 ANQGSEA. CDR3 in DNA: TGCAGCATCCGAGCTAGCACAGATACGCAGTATTTT. Translation: CSIRASTDTQYF.

The chain couples TRBV19 to TRBJ2-1; 9 bases line up with TRBD1. The CDR3 has 15 residues. The V segment lost 4 bases and the J segment 6 bases; nucleotides outside the gene matches: 7. From germline, CDR1 is LNHDA and CDR2 SQIVND (reference sequence). The CDR3 loop reads CASSSSGTGTNEQFF. Here the CDR3 DNA reads TGTGCCAGTAGTAGCTCCGGGACAGGGACCAATGAGCAGTTCTTC.

V gene TRBV12-3 or TRBV12-4 combines with J gene TRBJ1-2; tentatively, D is TRBD1 (6 bases). Deletions cut 6 bases from V and 7 bases from J, with 15 bases between. The CDR3 totals 13 residues. CDR3 coding DNA: TGTGCCAGCAGAGGGCGGGGGGCGCGTGGCTACACCTTC. This encodes CASRGRGARGYTF.

The chain has TRBV9 and TRBJ2-1; 7 bases are shared with TRBD2. This CDR3 is built from 14 residues. CDR1 and CDR2 (germline): SGDLS, YYNGEE. V lost 0 bases to trimming and J lost 9 bases; unmatched junction nucleotides: 6. The CDR3 is CASSVVPAGTEQFF. CDR3 coding DNA: TGTGCCAGCAGCGTAGTCCCAGCGGGGACTGAGCAGTTCTTC.

The chain combines TRBV28 with TRBJ1-4; D possibly corresponds to TRBD1 (5 bases). CDR3 size: 15 residues. Germline lookup yields CDR1 MDHEN and CDR2 SYDVKM. The V end was cut by 6 bases, the J end by 6 bases, with 17 bases between. This CDR3 reads CASRSWGRGDEKLFF. The CDR3 DNA is TGTGCCAGCAGGTCTTGGGGCCGCGGGGATGAAAAACTGTTTTTT.

The count of this clone is one. V is TRBV9 and J is TRBJ2-3; D might be TRBD2 (6 bases). Germline V lookup: CDR1 SGDLS, CDR2 YYNGEE. The CDR3 covers 17 residues. Trimming took 5 bases from V and 0 from J, leaving 19 bases between them. CDR3: CASSALSGVTSTDTQYF. CDR3 DNA sequence: TGTGCCAGCAGTGCATTATCGGGAGTGACTAGCACAGATACGCAGTATTTT.

In this sample, this clone turned up a few times. V usage is TRBV7-2 and J usage is TRBJ1-5, with TRBD1 identical over 11 bases. Trimming removed 5 bases from V and 4 bases from J; junction bases left unmatched: 4. Germline V gives CDR1 SGHTA, CDR2 FQGNSA. This CDR3 spans 15 amino acids. The CDR3 coding sequence is TGTGCCAGCAGCGCCGGACAGGGGGCGAATCAGCCCCAGCATTTT. Its translation is CASSAGQGANQPQHF.

V gene TRBV6-1 combines with J gene TRBJ2-7; 9 nucleotides line up with TRBD2. Germline CDR1 and CDR2: MNHNS and SASEGT. The CDR3 consists of 15 residues. CDR3 protein: CASSEAGGLAGPPEV. The DNA of the CDR3 is TGTGCCAGCAGTGAGGCCGGGGGGCTAGCGGGACCTCCAGAGGTC.

This clone was recorded once. The chain joins TRBV19 to TRBJ2-7, with 7 nucleotides matching TRBD1. The CDR3 loop spans 14 amino acids. V dropped 0 bases and J dropped 1; count of bases not matched to a gene: 0. CDR1 LNHDA and CDR2 SQIVND come from the germline V gene (reference sequence). The CDR3 nucleotides are TGTGCCAGTAGTATAGAGACAGGGTCCTACGAGCAGTACTTC. Translation gives CASSIETGSYEQYF. Full variable domain (rest looked up from reference TRBV19 and TRBJ2-7): DGGITQSPKYLFRKEGQNVTLSCEQNLNHDAMYWYRQDPGQGLRLIYYSQIVNDFQKGDIAEGYSVSREKKESFPLTVTSAQKNPTAFYLCASSIETGSYEQYFGPGTRLTVT.

The chain is built from TRBV5-1 and TRBJ1-4; no clear D gene. The CDR3 consists of 14 residues. V lost 4 bases and J 8 bases, leaving 15 bases between the germline ends. The germline CDR1 and CDR2 sequences are SGHRS and YFSETQ. CDR3 in amino acids: CASSRTGEREKLFF. The CDR3 DNA follows: TGCGCCAGCAGCCGGACGGGTGAGCGGGAAAAACTGTTTTTT.

J is TRBJ1-5 and V is TRBV29-1; 7 bases map to TRBD1. V trimming: 6 bases; J trimming: 4 bases; junction bases outside the gene matches: 3. This CDR3 comprises 12 residues. Germline V gene sequence: CDR1 SQVTM, CDR2 ANQGSEA. CDR3 sequence: CSVTTGNQPQHF. The CDR3 DNA is TGCAGCGTCACGACAGGGAATCAGCCCCAGCATTTT.

The rearrangement links TRBV7-9 to TRBJ2-3; D ambiguous. The V end lost 2 bases, the J end lost 0 bases, and 15 bases lay between the germline ends. CDR1 SEHNR and CDR2 FQNEAQ come from the germline V gene (reference sequence). This CDR3 region has 17 residues. The CDR3 nucleotides are TGTGCCAGCAGCTTAAAGGAGTCTAGTCGGAGCACAGATACGCAGTATTTT. Amino acid sequence: CASSLKESSRSTDTQYF.

Concerning this clone itself: Germline is not matched at one junction end, which may reflect a read error. The rearrangement joins TRBV7-7 to TRBJ2-1, with D possibly matching TRBD2 (7 bases). The CDR3 length is 17 residues. Germline V gene data show CDR1 as SSHAT and CDR2 as FNYEAQ (reference sequence). CDR3 DNA sequence: TGTGCTAGCAGCTTAAAGGTTGCGGGGGCCTATGGGGATGAGCAGTTCTTC. Its translation: CASSLKVAGAYGDEQFF.

The sample holds one count of this clone. The chain employs TRBV25-1 and TRBJ1-3; a weak D match, TRBD1 (5 bases). This CDR3 comprises 14 residues. Trimming shortened V by 3 bases and J by 1 base, and 7 bases separated the two germline ends. The V gene's germline CDR1 is MGHDK and CDR2 SYGVNS. Here the CDR3 reads CASSEPGSGNTIYF. The CDR3 DNA reads as TGTGCCAGCAGTGAGCCAGGGTCTGGAAACACCATATATTTT.

This rearrangement joins TRBV27 to TRBJ1-5; 7 bases fit TRBD1. V gave up 2 bases and J gave up 3 bases; unmatched junction bases: 1. CDR1 is MNHEY, CDR2 SMNVEV, per germline (reference sequence). The CDR3 sequence is 14 residues long. In DNA form, the CDR3 reads TGTGCCAGCAGTTTACAGGGGGTCAATCAGCCCCAGCATTTT. Translating it yields CASSLQGVNQPQHF.

This rearrangement joins TRBV2 to TRBJ1-4; TRBD1 matches at 12 bases. The germline V gene has CDR1 SNHLY and CDR2 FYNNEI. Germline trimming cut 8 bases from V and 8 bases from J; bases unmatched to any gene: 21. The CDR3 loop spans 19 amino acids. CDR3 DNA sequence: TGTGCCAGCTCCCAATCGAATGTGGGACAGGGGGCGCGAGGAGAAAAACTGTTTTTT. This codes for CASSQSNVGQGARGEKLFF. The variable domain in full, completed from reference TRBV2 and TRBJ1-4, reads EPEVTQTPSHQVTQMGQEVILRCVPISNHLYFYWYRQILGQKVEFLVSFYNNEISEKSEIFDDQFSVERPDGSNFTLKIRSTKLEDSAMYFCASSQSNVGQGARGEKLFFGSGTQLSVL.

The chain combines TRBV10-3 with TRBJ1-6; possible D gene TRBD1, 6 bases. Trimming removed 7 bases from V and 7 bases from J, with 8 bases in between. Germline values: CDR1 ENHRY, CDR2 SYGVKD. The CDR3 contains 12 residues. The CDR3 region has the DNA TGTGCCATCAACAGGGAGAATTCACCCCTCCACTTT. It codes for CAINRENSPLHF.

The rearrangement links TRBV4-2 to TRBJ2-5; possible D gene TRBD2, 7 bases. From germline, CDR1 is LGHNA and CDR2 YNFKEQ. CDR3 length equals 15 residues. Trimming removed 4 bases at V and 5 bases at J, with 17 bases between. CDR3 residues: CASSRTEGGLETQYF. In DNA form, the CDR3 reads TGTGCCAGCAGCCGAACGGAGGGGGGGTTGGAGACCCAGTACTTC.

The CDR3 region has the DNA TGTGCCAGTTTAGCCGGACAGGGGGGGAACACTGAAGCTTTCTTT. Protein sequence: CASLAGQGGNTEAFF. The rearrangement uses TRBV19 and TRBJ1-1, with 10 bases fitting TRBD1. V was pared by 8 bases and J by 1 base, with 7 bases of the junction left unmatched. There are 15 residues in the CDR3. Germline-derived CDR1 and CDR2 are LNHDA and SQIVND (reference sequence).

This chain joins TRBV5-4 and TRBJ1-2, with D maybe TRBD1 (6 bases). The V end lost 0 bases, the J end lost 2 bases, and 8 bases lay between the germline ends. This CDR3 region has 14 residues. Germline CDR1 SGHNT, CDR2 YYREEE (reference sequence). The CDR3 is CASSLGTGNYGYTF. The DNA for the CDR3 is TGTGCCAGCAGCTTGGGAACAGGGAACTATGGCTACACCTTC.

This clone has just a few counts. The chain is built from TRBV3-1 (or the pseudogene TRBV3-2) and TRBJ1-5; D perhaps matches TRBD1 (6 bases). Trimming took off 2 bases at V and 3 bases at J, with 11 bases between the two ends. Per the germline V gene, CDR1 is LGHDT and CDR2 is YNNKEL (reference sequence). The CDR3 sequence is 15 residues long. The CDR3: CASSQFQGTNQPQHF. The CDR3 coding sequence is TGTGCCAGCAGCCAATTCCAGGGGACCAATCAGCCCCAGCATTTT.

The CDR3, as DNA: TGTGCCAGCTCATCCAACTATGGGCAGGGGAATGAAAAACTGTTTTTT. Translating gives CASSSNYGQGNEKLFF. The rearrangement links TRBV18 to TRBJ1-4, with D tentatively TRBD1 (6 bases). The V end lost 5 bases, the J end lost 5 bases, and 18 bases lay between the germline ends. The CDR3 extends over 16 amino acids. Germline lookup yields CDR1 KGHSH and CDR2 LQKENI. Combining the CDR3 with reference TRBV18 and TRBJ1-4 gives the whole variable domain NAGVMQNPRHLVRRRGQEARLRCSPMKGHSHVYWYRQLPEEGLKFMVYLQKENIIDESGMPKERFSAEFPKEGPSILRIQQVVRGDSAAYFCASSSNYGQGNEKLFFGSGTQLSVL.

This clone came up a few times. The chain has TRBV7-2 and TRBJ2-1; 8 positions agree with TRBD2. With 4 bases clipped from V and 4 bases from J, the junction kept 12 bases outside the gene matches. This CDR3 is 17 amino acids long. In germline, CDR1 is SGHTA, CDR2 FQGNSA. The DNA for the CDR3 is TGTGCCAGCAGCTCCGTCCGTTTCGCGGGGGGATACAATGAGCAGTTCTTC. Its translation is CASSSVRFAGGYNEQFF.

This chain links TRBV5-1 with TRBJ1-6; 7 positions agree with TRBD1. Germline CDR1 and CDR2: SGHRS and YFSETQ. The CDR3 covers 15 residues. Germline trimming cut 2 bases from V and 7 bases from J; bases unmatched to any gene: 6. CDR3 in amino acids: CASSFGTVGNSPLHF. The DNA for the CDR3 is TGCGCCAGCAGCTTCGGGACAGTGGGAAATTCACCCCTCCACTTT. Based on the CDR3 plus reference TRBV5-1 and TRBJ1-6, the full variable domain is KAGVTQTPRYLIKTRGQQVTLSCSPISGHRSVSWYQQTPGQGLQFLFEYFSETQRNKGNFPGRFSGRQFSNSRSEMNVSTLELGDSALYLCASSFGTVGNSPLHFGNGTRLTVT.

The V and J genes are TRBV10-3 and TRBJ2-3, with D tentatively TRBD2 (5 bases). The length of the CDR3 is 16 residues. Germline V gives CDR1 ENHRY, CDR2 SYGVKD. V was shortened by 0 bases and J by 0 bases, with 10 bases between the two germline ends. CDR3 sequence reads: CAISESGWTSTDTQYF. Written as DNA, the CDR3 is TGTGCCATCAGTGAGTCGGGCTGGACTAGCACAGATACGCAGTATTTT.

V is TRBV4-1 and J is TRBJ2-1; no firm D call. CDR3 length: 14 amino acids. CDR1 is MGHRA, CDR2 YSYEKL, per germline. V lost 1 base to trimming and J lost 3 bases, with 7 bases between them. The CDR3 bases are TGCGCCAGCAGCCAAGGCCAGATCTACAATGAGCAGTTCTTC. Translation: CASSQGQIYNEQFF.

The CDR3 DNA sequence: TGTGCCAGCAGTCCCACTCTTCCCCCCGGGGAGCTGTTTTTT. Protein product: CASSPTLPPGELFF. This rearrangement joins TRBV28 to TRBJ2-2; no definite D call. The CDR3 has 14 residues. Germline lookup yields CDR1 MDHEN and CDR2 SYDVKM. V dropped 5 bases and J dropped 6 bases, with 13 bases sitting between them.

The chain joins TRBV6-5 to TRBJ2-5; 7 bases line up with TRBD1. V shed 6 bases, J shed 4 bases, and the junction held 11 bases outside the gene matches. CDR3 size: 15 residues. Germline V gene lookup returns CDR1 MNHEY and CDR2 SVGAGI. The CDR3 nucleotides are TGTGCCAGCAGCCGAGTTCGGGACAGAGGAGAGACCCAGTACTTC. It is translated as CASSRVRDRGETQYF.

This clone was counted at least ten times. The chain joins TRBV6-2 or TRBV6-3 to TRBJ2-7; maybe TRBD1 (6 bases). Trimming left V 1 base short and J 2 bases short, with 12 bases between. The CDR3 contains 15 residues. Per the germline V gene, CDR1 is MNHEY and CDR2 is SVGEGT. Here the CDR3 DNA reads TGTGCCAGCAGTTACTACGAGGACAGCACCTACGAGCAGTACGTC. Its translation is CASSYYEDSTYEQYV.

The genes are TRBV27 and TRBJ1-6; D remains unclear. CDR1 and CDR2 (germline): MNHEY, SMNVEV (reference sequence). The V end was cut by 2 bases, the J end by 1 base, with 6 bases between. The CDR3 has 15 amino acids. The CDR3 sequence: CASSLRDSYNSPLHF. CDR3 nucleotides: TGTGCCAGCAGTTTAAGAGATTCCTATAATTCACCCCTCCACTTT.